These 5 T cell receptor beta chains came from one sample sequenced in a study of blood T cell repertoires in COVID-19. Generated by immunoSEQ multiplex PCR, the TCRdb table keeps only in-frame clones and is missing some. The data hold about 210,000 clones, with 85% observed a single time. The sample comprised peripheral blood. Every receptor here comes from a man in his fifties or sixties with COVID-19, enrolled during active disease.

The gene calls are TRBV27 and TRBJ2-3; D may be TRBD1 (6 bases). The V end was cut by 4 bases, the J end by 0 bases, with 11 bases between. The CDR3 consists of 15 residues. Germline V gene lookup returns CDR1 MNHEY and CDR2 SMNVEV (reference sequence). In DNA, the CDR3 is TGTGCCAGCAGTTCCCGACAGGCTAGCACAGATACGCAGTATTTT. This encodes CASSSRQASTDTQYF.

The gene calls are TRBV27 and TRBJ2-3; 14 bases fit TRBD2. The V gene's germline CDR1 is MNHEY and CDR2 SMNVEV (reference sequence). This CDR3 is 17 amino acids long. Trimming removed 5 bases from V and 2 bases from J; junction bases left unmatched: 6. CDR3 loop: CASSLRTSGRFTDTQYF. The CDR3 region has the DNA TGTGCCAGCAGTCTCCGGACTAGCGGGAGGTTCACAGATACGCAGTATTTT.

This sequence joins TRBV2 and TRBJ1-2, with 9 bases identical to TRBD1. CDR3 size: 15 residues. CDR1 and CDR2 from the germline V gene are SNHLY and FYNNEI. Trimming took 4 bases from V and 8 from J; bases not matched to a gene: 11. CDR3 nucleotides: TGTGCCAGCAGTGGTTTTACAGGGGGCGCAGGCGGCTACACCTTC. This encodes CASSGFTGGAGGYTF.

V is TRBV7-8 and J is TRBJ1-2, with 10 positions matching TRBD1. The CDR3 totals 15 residues. After removal of 6 bases from V and 11 bases from J, the junction contained 15 bases not matched to a gene. Germline loops: CDR1 SGHVS, CDR2 FQNEAQ. CDR3 nucleotide sequence: TGTGCCAGCAGGACAGGGGGCACAACGGCTGGCCCTTACACCTTC. Residues: CASRTGGTTAGPYTF.

V usage is TRBV4-2 and J usage is TRBJ1-2; 8 nucleotides match TRBD1. Losses at the gene ends were 0 bases for V and 13 bases for J; bases not matched to a gene: 7. CDR1 is LGHNA, CDR2 YNFKEQ, per germline. The CDR3 has 13 amino acids. CDR3 sequence: CASSQDGRGLGTF. The DNA for the CDR3 is TGTGCCAGCAGCCAAGATGGCAGGGGGCTTGGCACCTTC.